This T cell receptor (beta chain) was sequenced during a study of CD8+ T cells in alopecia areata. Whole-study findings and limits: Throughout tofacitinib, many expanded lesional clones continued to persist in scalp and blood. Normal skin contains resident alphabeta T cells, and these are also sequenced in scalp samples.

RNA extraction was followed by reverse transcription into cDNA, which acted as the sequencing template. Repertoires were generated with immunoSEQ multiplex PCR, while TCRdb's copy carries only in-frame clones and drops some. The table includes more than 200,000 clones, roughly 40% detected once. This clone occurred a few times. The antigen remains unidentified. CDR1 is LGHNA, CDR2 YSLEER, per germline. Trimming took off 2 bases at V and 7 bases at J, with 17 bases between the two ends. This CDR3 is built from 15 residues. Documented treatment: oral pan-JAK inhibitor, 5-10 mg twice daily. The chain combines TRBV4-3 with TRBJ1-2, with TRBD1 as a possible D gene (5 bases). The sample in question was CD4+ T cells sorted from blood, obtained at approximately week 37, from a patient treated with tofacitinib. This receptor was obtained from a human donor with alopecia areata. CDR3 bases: TGCGCCAGCAGCCAATCGGGGACGGCGGGCTCTGGCTACACCTTC. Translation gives CASSQSGTAGSGYTF.